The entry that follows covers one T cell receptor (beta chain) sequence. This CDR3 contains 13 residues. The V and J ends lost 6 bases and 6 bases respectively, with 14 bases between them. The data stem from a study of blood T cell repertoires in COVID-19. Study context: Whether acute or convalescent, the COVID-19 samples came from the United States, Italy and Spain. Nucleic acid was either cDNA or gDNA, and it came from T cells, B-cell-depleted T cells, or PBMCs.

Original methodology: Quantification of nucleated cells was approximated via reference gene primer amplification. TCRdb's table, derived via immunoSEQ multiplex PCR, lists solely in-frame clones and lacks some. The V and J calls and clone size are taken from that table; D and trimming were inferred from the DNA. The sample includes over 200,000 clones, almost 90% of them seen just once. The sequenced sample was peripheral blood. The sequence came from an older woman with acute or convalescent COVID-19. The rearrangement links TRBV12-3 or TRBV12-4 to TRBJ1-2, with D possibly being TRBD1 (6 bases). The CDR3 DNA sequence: TGTGCCAGCAGGCCAGGGGACCGGCATGGCTACACCTTC. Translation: CASRPGDRHGYTF.